This T cell receptor (beta chain) is from a study of CD8 T cells in ankylosing spondylitis. The study, taken as a whole, reports: Clones that were linked to disease were CD8+ and were relatively rare in peripheral blood.

TCRdb re-analysed the 5' RACE reads in MiXCR, keeping a single row per CDR3 protein. The table lists roughly 200,000 distinct CDR3 sequences, roughly 24% of them singletons. This CDR3 is 16 amino acids long. In germline, CDR1 is DFQATT, CDR2 SNEGSKA (reference sequence). Trimming removed 1 base from V and 3 bases from J; junction bases left unmatched: 6. A few counts support this clonotype. The antigen remains unidentified. This sequence was found in a male donor with ankylosing spondylitis or in good health (not recorded which). V and J are TRBV20-1 and TRBJ2-5; TRBD2 aligns across 12 bases. The sequenced sample consisted of blood, either unsorted or a sorted T cell fraction (not recorded which). The CDR3 DNA sequence: TGCAGTGCTAGAGTCGAGGCTAGCGGGAGGGAAGAGACCCAGTACTTC. This translates into CSARVEASGREETQYF.